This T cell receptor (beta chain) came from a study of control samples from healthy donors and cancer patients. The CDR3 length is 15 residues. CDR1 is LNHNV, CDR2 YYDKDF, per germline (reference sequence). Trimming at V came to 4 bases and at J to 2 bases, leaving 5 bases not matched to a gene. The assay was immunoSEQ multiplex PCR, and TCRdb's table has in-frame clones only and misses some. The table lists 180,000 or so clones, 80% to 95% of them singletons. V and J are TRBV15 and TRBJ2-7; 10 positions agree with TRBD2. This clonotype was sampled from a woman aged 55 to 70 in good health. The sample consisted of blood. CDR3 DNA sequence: TGTGCCACCAGCAAATCTAGCGGGGGTACCTACGAGCAGTACTTC. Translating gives CATSKSSGGTYEQYF.